This T cell receptor beta chain was documented in a study of blood T cell repertoires in COVID-19. The overall study: In each case, the material was cDNA or gDNA derived from T cells, B-cell-depleted T cells, or PBMCs.

Clones were sequenced by immunoSEQ multiplex PCR, and TCRdb holds only the in-frame ones, with some missing. The table records around 25,000 clones, 80% to 90% of them present only once. The germline V gene has CDR1 MDHEN and CDR2 SYDVKM. Between the trimmed V and J ends, which lost 10 bases and 2 bases, there was a span of 19 bases. There are 15 residues in the CDR3. This sequence originates from a human donor in a cohort sampled during active COVID-19. The chain uses TRBV28 and TRBJ2-3; a weak D match, TRBD1 (6 bases). The material sequenced was peripheral blood. CDR3 nucleotides: TGTGCCACTAGCAGATCTGGACAGTTCACAGATACGCAGTATTTT. Protein: CATSRSGQFTDTQYF.